These T cell receptor beta chains were read from a single sample in a study of graft-versus-host responses after intestinal transplantation. Antigen specificity for these receptors is unknown. Sequencing was performed with immunoSEQ multiplex PCR; in TCRdb, only in-frame clones are kept and a portion is missing. The sample contains about 93,000 clones, 85% to 95% of which appear only once. The sample here was unstimulated CD8+ T cells sorted from spleen or lymph node cells, taken before intestinal transplant. The receptors derive from a human donor who received an intestinal transplant. Each CDR3 is given with its conserved first and last residue. A D gene is named only where the DNA matches it firmly. Rows give clone size only sometimes, using once, few, many, or a class for an expanded clone.

D gene,clone size,J gene,V gene,CDR3 protein,CDR3 DNA
NA,NA,TRBJ1-6,TRBV19,CASSIVQGRNSPLHF,TGTGCCAGTAGTATAGTACAGGGTCGGAATTCACCCCTCCACTTT
NA,once,TRBJ1-4,TRBV29-1,CSVGQELETEKLFF,TGCAGCGTTGGACAGGAATTGGAAACTGAAAAACTGTTTTTT
NA,NA,TRBJ2-7,TRBV29-1,CSVRGQRHSYEQYF,TGCAGCGTTCGTGGACAGCGGCACTCCTACGAGCAGTACTTC
TRBD2,NA,TRBJ2-1,TRBV9,CASSVAGSGAYNEQFF,TGTGCCAGCAGCGTAGCGGGTAGCGGGGCCTACAATGAGCAGTTCTTC
TRBD1,NA,TRBJ1-6,TRBV7-9,CASSLEGQGENSPLHF,TGTGCCAGCAGCTTAGAGGGACAGGGGGAAAATTCACCCCTCCACTTT
TRBD1,NA,TRBJ2-3,TRBV2,CASSSRIASGTGALTDTQYF,TGTGCCAGCAGTTCACGAATAGCGTCCGGGACAGGGGCTCTCACAGATACGCAGTATTTT
NA,NA,TRBJ2-3,TRBV19,CASSTLADTQYF,TGTGCCAGTAGTACCTTAGCGGATACGCAGTATTTT
TRBD2,NA,TRBJ2-7,TRBV5-1,CASSSRLADPYEQYF,TGCGCCAGCAGCTCAAGACTAGCTGATCCCTACGAGCAGTACTTC
TRBD2,NA,TRBJ2-7,TRBV6-1,CASSEWTSGSYEQYF,TGTGCCAGCAGTGAATGGACTAGCGGGAGCTACGAGCAGTACTTC
NA,NA,TRBJ1-1,TRBV7-8,CASSLSVAEAFF,TGTGCCAGCAGCTTATCAGTCGCTGAAGCTTTCTTT
NA,NA,TRBJ2-3,TRBV29-1,CSVVSSTDTQYF,TGCAGCGTTGTATCTAGCACAGATACGCAGTATTTT
TRBD2,NA,TRBJ2-1,TRBV19,CASSILAGEGNEQFF,TGTGCCAGTAGTATCCTAGCGGGAGAGGGGAATGAGCAGTTCTTC
NA,NA,TRBJ1-1,TRBV19,CASESVMNTEAFF,TGTGCCAGCGAGAGTGTGATGAACACTGAAGCTTTCTTT
TRBD1,NA,TRBJ1-1,TRBV29-1,CSVGQGYTEAFF,TGCAGCGTGGGACAGGGCTACACTGAAGCTTTCTTT
NA,NA,TRBJ1-5,TRBV19,CASSRAPQQPQHF,TGTGCCAGTAGCAGGGCCCCACAGCAGCCCCAGCATTTT
TRBD1,NA,TRBJ1-2,TRBV5-7,CASSWGDSRDYGYTF,TGTGCCAGCAGCTGGGGGGACAGCCGAGACTATGGCTACACCTTC
NA,NA,TRBJ1-4,TRBV27,CASSPPERGEKLFF,TGTGCCAGCAGTCCTCCGGAACGGGGTGAAAAACTGTTTTTT
NA,few,TRBJ2-1,TRBV10-3,CAISTEQGPYNEQFF,TGTGCCATCAGTACAGAACAGGGCCCTTACAATGAGCAGTTCTTC
TRBD2,NA,TRBJ2-1,TRBV30,CAWLAERLEQFF,TGTGCCTGGCTAGCGGAGAGGTTGGAGCAGTTCTTC
TRBD2,NA,TRBJ2-3,TRBV6-5,CASTQLAGALDTQYF,TGTGCCAGCACACAACTAGCGGGAGCCCTAGATACGCAGTATTTT
NA,NA,TRBJ2-2,TRBV4-1,CASSHLSTGLTGELFF,TGCGCCAGCAGCCACCTATCCACAGGGCTCACCGGGGAGCTGTTTTTT
NA,NA,TRBJ1-2,TRBV4-3,CASSQDWGPYGYTF,TGCGCCAGCAGCCAAGATTGGGGGCCCTATGGCTACACCTTC
NA,NA,TRBJ1-1,TRBV29-1,CSVGQLNTEAFF,TGCAGCGTTGGACAGTTGAACACTGAAGCTTTCTTT
TRBD1,NA,TRBJ1-3,TRBV9,CASRRTGAGNTIYF,TGTGCCAGCAGAAGGACAGGGGCTGGAAACACCATATATTTT
NA,NA,TRBJ2-1,TRBV6-5,CASSYTVRYNEQFF,TGTGCCAGCAGTTACACCGTGCGCTACAATGAGCAGTTCTTC
TRBD2,NA,TRBJ2-1,TRBV10-3,CATLGLAGAEKTYNEQFF,TGTGCCACCCTAGGACTAGCGGGAGCCGAAAAGACCTACAATGAGCAGTTCTTC
NA,NA,TRBJ2-1,TRBV6-5,CASRLGYNEQFF,TGTGCCAGCCGGCTAGGTTACAATGAGCAGTTCTTC
TRBD1,NA,TRBJ1-1,TRBV27,CASSMTGRGTEAFF,TGTGCCAGCAGTATGACAGGGAGAGGCACTGAAGCTTTCTTT
NA,NA,TRBJ2-7,TRBV9,CASPPTGTQEQYF,TGTGCCAGCCCCCCAACCGGGACTCAAGAGCAGTACTTC
NA,once,TRBJ2-5,TRBV27,CARYPNPGETQYF,TGTGCCAGGTACCCGAACCCGGGAGAGACCCAGTACTTC
NA,NA,TRBJ1-2,TRBV5-1,CASSLGAGRGYTF,TGCGCCAGCAGCTTGGGGGCAGGGCGCGGCTACACCTTC
TRBD2,NA,TRBJ2-3,TRBV28,CASSFRRLAGGPDTDTQYF,TGTGCCAGCAGTTTCCGAAGACTAGCGGGAGGGCCAGACACAGATACGCAGTATTTT
NA,once,TRBJ2-7,TRBV7-6,CATGGTDSYEQYF,TGTGCCACCGGAGGGACCGACTCCTACGAGCAGTACTTC
TRBD1,NA,TRBJ2-7,TRBV4-1,CASSQARDRGVYEQYF,TGCGCCAGCAGCCAAGCTCGAGACAGGGGGGTATACGAGCAGTACTTC
NA,NA,TRBJ1-1,TRBV19,CASRAGKKTEAFF,TGTGCCAGTAGGGCAGGAAAAAAAACTGAAGCTTTCTTT
NA,NA,TRBJ2-1,TRBV10-2,CAIVSSANEQFF,TGCGCCATCGTATCTAGTGCGAATGAGCAGTTCTTC
NA,NA,TRBJ1-2,TRBV5-6,CASSLEVGPNYGYTF,TGTGCCAGCAGCTTGGAAGTGGGCCCTAACTATGGCTACACCTTC
TRBD2,once,TRBJ2-5,TRBV27,CASNTGTSREQYF,TGTGCCAGCAACACCGGGACTAGCAGGGAGCAGTACTTC
NA,NA,TRBJ1-5,TRBV2,CASSVWGHSNQPQHF,TGTGCCAGCAGTGTTTGGGGACATAGCAATCAGCCCCAGCATTTT
TRBD1,few,TRBJ1-5,TRBV2,CASTLPGQGNQPQHF,TGTGCCAGTACTTTACCGGGACAGGGCAATCAGCCCCAGCATTTT
TRBD1,once,TRBJ2-7,TRBV4-1,CASSRSTGGSIYEQYF,TGCGCCAGCAGTCGGAGCACAGGGGGCAGCATCTACGAGCAGTACTTC
NA,NA,TRBJ2-1,TRBV6-1,CASSRTGYNEQFF,TGTGCCAGCAGTAGAACCGGCTACAATGAGCAGTTCTTC
TRBD2,NA,TRBJ2-1,TRBV10-2,CASRTGTSSYNEQFF,TGCGCCAGCCGGACCGGGACTAGCAGCTACAATGAGCAGTTCTTC
NA,NA,TRBJ2-5,TRBV19,CASSISWGLETQYF,TGTGCCAGTAGTATATCTTGGGGCTTGGAGACCCAGTACTTC
NA,NA,TRBJ2-4,TRBV21-1,CASNLRAPWAKNIQYF,TGTGCCAGCAACCTCAGGGCCCCCTGGGCCAAAAACATTCAGTACTTC
TRBD2,NA,TRBJ2-1,TRBV27,CASSFLASGYNEQFF,TGTGCCAGCAGTTTTCTTGCTAGCGGTTACAATGAGCAGTTCTTC
TRBD1,NA,TRBJ1-2,TRBV7-3,CASSASPGQGTYGYTF,TGTGCCAGCAGCGCTTCGCCGGGACAGGGGACCTATGGCTACACCTTC
NA,NA,TRBJ2-5,TRBV7-9,CASSLALEGTQYF,TGTGCCAGCAGCTTAGCACTAGAGGGGACCCAGTACTTC
TRBD2,NA,TRBJ2-1,TRBV28,CASSLKTSGTYNEQFF,TGTGCCAGCAGTTTAAAGACTAGCGGCACCTACAATGAGCAGTTCTTC
TRBD1,NA,TRBJ1-1,TRBV7-9,CASSSTGQGSLYTEAFF,TGTGCCAGCAGCTCGACGGGACAGGGAAGTCTTTACACTGAGGCTTTCTTT